Following are 3 T cell receptor beta chains from one sample sequenced in a study of molecular identifiers for immune sequencing clone quantification. TCRdb fed the PCR reads into MiXCR, producing one record per CDR3 protein. This sample has tens of thousands of distinct CDR3 sequences, with approximately 25% found just once. Material for sequencing was naive CD8+ T cells from blood, with Jurkat cell RNA spiked in. This sample's subset: FACS-sorted CD8+CD4-CCR7+CD45RA+ naive T cells. These receptors originate from a human donor in good health. Some libraries in this study had Jurkat cell RNA spiked in.

In its sample, this clonotype was seen many times. The rearrangement joins TRBV28 to TRBJ2-1; D unclear. The V end lost 4 bases, the J end lost 1 base, and 8 bases lay between the germline ends. The CDR3 extends over 14 amino acids. Germline CDR1 MDHEN, CDR2 SYDVKM. This CDR3 reads CASSSPLSYNEQFF. The CDR3, as DNA: TGTGCCAGCAGTTCTCCACTGTCCTACAATGAGCAGTTCTTC.

This clonotype was picked up many times. This chain joins TRBV7-9 and TRBJ2-6; TRBD1 matches at 7 bases. The CDR3 is 23 amino acids. CDR1 is SEHNR and CDR2 is FQNEAQ in the germline V gene (reference sequence). V gave up 6 bases and J gave up 2 bases; unmatched junction bases: 28. CDR3 DNA sequence: TGTGCCAGCAGTGCCCAATCGGGACAGATAATTACCCTGCCTTCCCCTGGGGCCAACGTCCTGACTTTC. Its translation: CASSAQSGQIITLPSPGANVLTF.

This clonotype was seen a few times. The gene calls are TRBV18 and TRBJ2-2; no firm D call. Germline V lookup: CDR1 KGHSH, CDR2 LQKENI. Trimming shortened V by 2 bases and J by 2 bases, and 9 bases separated the two germline ends. The CDR3 totals 15 residues. In DNA, the CDR3 is TGTGCCAGCTCACCATCCCAGCCTAACACCGGGGAGCTGTTTTTT. Translation: CASSPSQPNTGELFF.